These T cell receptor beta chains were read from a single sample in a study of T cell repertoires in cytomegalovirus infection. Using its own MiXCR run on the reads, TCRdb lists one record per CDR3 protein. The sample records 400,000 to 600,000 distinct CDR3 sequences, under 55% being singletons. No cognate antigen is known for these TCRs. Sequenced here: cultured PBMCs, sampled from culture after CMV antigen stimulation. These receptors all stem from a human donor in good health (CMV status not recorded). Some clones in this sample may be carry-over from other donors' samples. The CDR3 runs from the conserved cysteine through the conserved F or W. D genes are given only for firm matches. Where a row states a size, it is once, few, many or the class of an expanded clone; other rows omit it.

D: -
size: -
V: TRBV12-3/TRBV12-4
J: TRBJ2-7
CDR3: CASSLRGSGEQYF
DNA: TGTGCCAGCAGTTTAAGGGGGAGCGGGGAGCAGTACTTC

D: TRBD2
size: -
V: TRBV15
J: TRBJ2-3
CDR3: CATSREREITDTQYF
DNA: TGTGCCACCAGCAGGGAGCGGGAAATCACAGATACGCAGTATTTT

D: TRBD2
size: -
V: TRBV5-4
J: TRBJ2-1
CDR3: CASSLIAGGDEQFF
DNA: TGTGCCAGCAGCTTGATAGCGGGAGGTGATGAGCAGTTCTTC

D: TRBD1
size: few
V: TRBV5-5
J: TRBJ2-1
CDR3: CASSLGGTDNEQFF
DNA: TGTGCCAGCAGCTTGGGGGGGACAGACAATGAGCAGTTCTTC

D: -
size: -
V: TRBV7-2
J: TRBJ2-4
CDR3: CASSSRRGGAKNIQYF
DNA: TGTGCCAGCAGCTCCCGCCGGGGTGGGGCCAAAAACATTCAGTACTTC

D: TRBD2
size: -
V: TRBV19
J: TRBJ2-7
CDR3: CASSHRSGSRPYEQYF
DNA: TGTGCCAGTAGTCACCGTAGCGGGAGCAGACCCTACGAGCAGTACTTC

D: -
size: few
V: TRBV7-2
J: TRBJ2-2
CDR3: CASSLAIWGIGELFF
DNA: TGTGCCAGCAGCTTAGCGATCTGGGGAATTGGGGAGCTGTTTTTT

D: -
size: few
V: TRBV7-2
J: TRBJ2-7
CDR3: CASGGLGGGSYEQYF
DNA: TGTGCCAGCGGGGGCTTGGGGGGGGGCTCCTACGAGCAGTACTTC

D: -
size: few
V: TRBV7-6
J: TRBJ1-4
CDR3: CASSPPRDGEKLFF
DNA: TGTGCCAGCAGCCCCCCCCGGGATGGCGAAAAACTGTTTTTT

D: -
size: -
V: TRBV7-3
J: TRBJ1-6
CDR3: CASSSQSSYNSPLHF
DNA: TGTGCCAGCAGTTCACAGAGCTCCTATAATTCACCCCTCCACTTT

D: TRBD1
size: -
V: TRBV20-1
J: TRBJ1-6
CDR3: CSARDSTAGQGLRGSPLHF
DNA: TGCAGTGCTAGAGATAGTACGGCGGGACAGGGTCTTCGGGGTTCACCCCTCCACTTT

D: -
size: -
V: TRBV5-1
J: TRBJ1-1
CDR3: CASSSVDRAVAFF
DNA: TGCGCCAGCAGCTCCGTGGATAGAGCCGTGGCTTTCTTT